The T cell receptor (beta chain) under discussion was sequenced for a study of OX40 agonist ivuxolimab in advanced cancers. Study-wide results and limits: Undetermined was the antigen specificity of the expanded peripheral T cells.

This clone is a singleton in its sample. Its antigen is currently unknown. Libraries were prepared by immunoSEQ multiplex PCR; TCRdb keeps only in-frame clonotypes and omits some of them. The data contain around 97,000 clones, about nine tenths of them singletons. The sequencing here drew on CD4+ or CD8+ T cells sorted from blood, taken in a trial of the OX40 agonist ivuxolimab. This clonotype was sampled from an adult with an advanced solid tumor such as melanoma, head and neck, liver or kidney cancer.

CDR3 nucleotides: TGTGCCAGCAGCTTAGGGTCGCAGATCACTGAAGCTTTCTTT. Protein: CASSLGSQITEAFF. This rearrangement joins TRBV7-9 to TRBJ1-1; D remains unclear. This CDR3 is built from 14 residues. From germline, CDR1 is SEHNR and CDR2 FQNEAQ (reference sequence). Trimming shortened V by 1 base and J by 4 bases, and 10 bases separated the two germline ends.